This record looks at one T cell receptor beta chain sequence and its context. Only in-frame clones appear in the TCRdb table, and some are missing; sequencing was by immunoSEQ multiplex PCR. The sample includes 260,000 or so clones, 80% to 90% seen only once; the top ten take 2.6%. Trimming cost V 6 bases and J 2 bases, with 14 bases left between them. This CDR3 is built from 14 residues. Looked up from germline, CDR1 is MNHEY and CDR2 is SVGAGI. Donors were grouped by their self-reported clinical history. This specimen belongs to a study of blood T cell repertoires in COVID-19. This chain uses TRBV6-5 with TRBJ2-7; D is possibly TRBD2 (5 bases). Sequenced material: PBMCs or T cells enriched from blood (not recorded which). This TCR derives from a woman in her thirties with acute COVID-19. The DNA of the CDR3 is TGTGCCAGCAGCGCACGGGGAACTACCTACGAGCAGTACTTC. Protein sequence: CASSARGTTYEQYF.